Sequencing of this T cell receptor (beta chain) was carried out in a study of cytomegalovirus exposure and HLA in healthy donors. About the study: The roughly 700 first-cohort repertoires and the 95 to 150 validation repertoires shared the same platform, a later analysis reported.

Profiling relied on immunoSEQ multiplex PCR, and the TCRdb table lists in-frame clones only, not all of them. Of approximately 180,000 clones listed, roughly nine tenths are singletons. Study-wide results and limits: In vitro checks showed that a few CMV-associated chains really do target CMV antigens. Cytomegalovirus-associated TCR beta chains were listed, numbering around 150.

To note about this clone: Its antigen is unidentified.

The donors were in the approximately 130-subject validation cohort; that cohort was separate from the approximately 670-subject first cohort. Deletions cut 0 bases from V and 0 bases from J, with 6 bases between. This CDR3 is 15 amino acids long. CDR1 MGHRA and CDR2 YSYEKL come from the germline V gene. The rearrangement joins TRBV4-1 to TRBJ2-1; D unclear. This sequence originates from a young man in good health and CMV-seropositive. Sequencing was performed on PBMCs. This CDR3 is CASSQEMSSYNEQFF. For the CDR3, the DNA is TGCGCCAGCAGCCAAGAAATGAGCTCCTACAATGAGCAGTTCTTC.